The 26 T cell receptor beta chains listed next were all sequenced from one sample in a study of regulatory T cells in long-lasting Graves disease (dated by TCRdb to the early 2020s). Receptor libraries were prepared by multiplex PCR. Sequencing relied on an Illumina HiSeq 4000. TCR beta libraries were built with iRepertoire HTBI primers and Arm-PCR amplification of CDR3 regions. Using fastp trimming at Q25 and MiXCR clonotype assembly, TCRdb reanalyzed the public sequencing data and kept in-frame beta chains. Records with the same CDR3 protein are collapsed into one entry carrying the most frequent genes and DNA. The sample table shows around 510,000 distinct CDR3 sequences, and more than 20% are seen once. The ten most abundant clones make up under 9% of the sample. The meaning of the sample's time point label: persistent/refractory GD, antithyroid drugs over 5 years with positive TRAb. For both TCR sequencing and RNA sequencing, RNA was extracted from PBMCs using TRIzol.

Material: peripheral blood mononuclear cells (PBMCs), obtained when the disease was refractory, from a patient treated with antithyroid drugs. All receptors derive from a female donor with Graves disease.

In this sample, this clonotype turned up many times. The chain employs TRBV30 and TRBJ2-5; 10 bases map to TRBD1. V was clipped by 7 bases and J by 2 bases; unmatched bases: 7. The length of the CDR3 is 14 residues. Germline assignment: CDR1 GTSNPN and CDR2 SVGIG (reference sequence). The DNA for the CDR3 is TGTGCCTTGAGGGGGACAGGGGCACAAGAGACCCAGTACTTC. Translation: CALRGTGAQETQYF.

About this clonotype: A read error is likely, as this CDR3 ends without the conserved phenylalanine or tryptophan. The rearrangement uses TRBV27 and TRBJ1-6, with a tentative D call TRBD1 (6 bases). The CDR3 has 14 amino acids. V lost 2 bases and J lost 10, with 12 bases in between. Per germline, CDR1 MNHEY and CDR2 SMNVEV (reference sequence). The CDR3 here is CASSLTQGSSPLHV. For the CDR3, the DNA is TGTGCCAGCAGTTTAACACAGGGTTCCTCACCCCTCCACGTT.

There are many counts of this clonotype. The rearrangement uses TRBV28 and TRBJ2-2; 7 bases agree with TRBD2. Germline-derived CDR1 and CDR2 are MDHEN and SYDVKM. This CDR3 is 15 amino acids long. J was trimmed by 3 bases and V by 6 bases; bases with no gene match: 7. The CDR3 here is CASRGREGYTGELFF. CDR3 coding DNA: TGTGCCAGCAGGGGCAGGGAGGGTTACACCGGGGAGCTGTTTTTT. The complete variable domain, with remaining parts taken from reference TRBV28 and TRBJ2-2, reads DVKVTQSSRYLVKRTGEKVFLECVQDMDHENMFWYRQDPGLGLRLIYFSYDVKMKEKGDIPEGYSVSREKKERFSLILESASTNQTSMYLCASRGREGYTGELFFGEGSRLTVL.

Comment on this clonotype: The junction shows a germline mismatch at one end, possibly a read error. The chain links TRBV7-2 to TRBJ2-7; 9 positions agree with TRBD2. The CDR3 is made up of 16 amino acids. Germline V gene sequence: CDR1 SGHTA, CDR2 FQGNSA. Here the CDR3 DNA reads TGTGCCAGCAGTGGCGGGGGGGGCGTTCCGGCCTACGGGCAGTACTTC. Protein: CASSGGGGVPAYGQYF.

There are a few counts of this clonotype. The rearrangement uses TRBV3-1 and TRBJ1-2, with 8 bases fitting TRBD1. CDR1 is LGHDT and CDR2 is YNNKEL in the germline V gene (reference sequence). The CDR3 sequence is 16 residues long. V lost 3 bases to trimming and J lost 4 bases; unmatched junction nucleotides: 10. The CDR3 DNA reads as TGTGCCAGCAGCCAGTTGGACAGGGAGTGGCTCTATGGCTACACCTTC. Translated, it gives CASSQLDREWLYGYTF.

A few counts support this clonotype. V and J are TRBV19 and TRBJ1-2; maybe TRBD1 (6 bases). V shed 5 bases and J shed 3 bases, with 10 bases lying between them. The V gene's germline CDR1 is LNHDA and CDR2 SQIVND (reference sequence). The CDR3 spans 13 residues. The CDR3 is CASSARQDYGYTF. Written as DNA, the CDR3 is TGTGCCAGTAGTGCTCGACAGGACTATGGCTACACCTTC.

Many counts were recorded for this clonotype. The chain joins TRBV11-1 to TRBJ2-7; 8 positions match TRBD1. This CDR3 spans 14 amino acids. Germline CDR1 SGHAT, CDR2 FQDESV (reference sequence). V shed 2 bases and J 5 bases; nucleotides not matched to a gene: 5. CDR3 residues: CASSLLTGAHEQYF. The CDR3 coding sequence is TGTGCCAGCAGCTTACTGACAGGGGCCCACGAGCAGTACTTC.

The rearrangement links TRBV7-8 to TRBJ2-3, with D tentatively TRBD2 (7 bases). CDR1 is SGHVS and CDR2 is FQNEAQ in the germline V gene. Trimming took off 5 bases at V and 0 bases at J, with 15 bases between the two ends. The length of the CDR3 is 16 residues. The CDR3 bases are TGTGCCAGCAGCCGCAGGGGTAGCGGGAGCACAGATACGCAGTATTTT. Its protein is CASSRRGSGSTDTQYF.

This chain joins TRBV6-1 and TRBJ2-7; 8 nucleotides align to TRBD2. V gave up 6 bases and J gave up 2 bases; unmatched junction bases: 12. Germline CDR1 reads MNHNS; CDR2 reads SASEGT. The CDR3 totals 16 residues. DNA of the CDR3: TGTGCCAGCAGGGGTGGACTAGCCAAGACCCCCTACGAGCAGTACTTC. This gives the protein CASRGGLAKTPYEQYF.

Only a few counts were recorded for this clonotype. The chain carries TRBV7-9 and TRBJ1-6, with D maybe TRBD1 (6 bases). This CDR3 region has 15 residues. Germline V gene data show CDR1 as SEHNR and CDR2 as FQNEAQ (reference sequence). Trimming pared 5 bases from V and 4 bases from J, leaving 12 bases between. DNA for the CDR3: TGTGCCAGCAGCCAAACCCAGGGGTATAATTCACCCCTCCACTTT. Its translation: CASSQTQGYNSPLHF.

This clonotype was observed at least ten times. The chain combines TRBV5-1 with TRBJ1-1, with D unclear. The germline CDR1 and CDR2 sequences are SGHRS and YFSETQ. This CDR3 has 14 residues. The V and J ends lost 4 bases and 0 bases respectively, with 10 bases between them. The CDR3 reads CASSPGALNTEAFF. As DNA, the CDR3 is TGCGCCAGCAGCCCGGGCGCCTTGAACACTGAAGCTTTCTTT.

V is TRBV27 and J is TRBJ2-2; D perhaps matches TRBD2 (6 bases). This CDR3 comprises 15 residues. CDR1 MNHEY and CDR2 SMNVEV come from the germline V gene (reference sequence). Trimming shortened V by 9 bases and J by 2 bases, and 16 bases separated the two germline ends. Here the CDR3 reads CARTQRGLNTGELFF. As DNA, the CDR3 is TGTGCCAGGACTCAAAGGGGACTTAACACCGGGGAGCTGTTTTTT.

This clonotype appeared many times. J is TRBJ1-1 and V is TRBV5-5; D unclear. Germline V gene data show CDR1 as SGHKS and CDR2 as YYEKEE (reference sequence). The CDR3 is 12 residues long. The V gene lost 7 bases and the J gene lost 0 bases, with 7 bases spanning the gap. CDR3 sequence (DNA): TGTGCCAGCGGAACAGTGAACACTGAAGCTTTCTTT. Its translation: CASGTVNTEAFF.

Details on this clonotype: This may be a read error: a much more frequent sequence differs by one nucleotide. The chain carries TRBV6-4 and TRBJ1-4; D remains unclear. The CDR3 is 16 residues long. V was cut by 5 bases and J by 0 bases, with 13 bases left in between. Germline lookup yields CDR1 MRHNA and CDR2 SNTAGT. CDR3 region: CASSYGQATTNEKLFF. The CDR3 region has the DNA TGTGCCAGCAGTTACGGGCAAGCCACAACTAATGAAAAACTGTTTTTT.

The CDR3 DNA is TGTGCCAGTAGTCGAGAAGGGATCGGCAATCAGCCCCAGCATTTT. Translation: CASSREGIGNQPQHF. The rearrangement uses TRBV5-5 and TRBJ1-5; D uncertain. The ends were cut back, 8 bases at V and 2 bases at J, with 17 bases in the middle. The CDR3 spans 15 residues. CDR1 is SGHKS, CDR2 YYEKEE, per germline (reference sequence).

This clonotype was counted at least ten times. The chain has TRBV11-2 and TRBJ2-7; D call uncertain. Trimming shortened V by 5 bases and J by 6 bases, and 8 bases separated the two germline ends. Germline CDR1 reads SGHAT; CDR2 reads FQNNGV. This CDR3 comprises 11 residues. In DNA form, the CDR3 reads TGTGCCAGCAGCCAAACGAGCGAGCAGTACTTC. Residues: CASSQTSEQYF.

Remarks on this clonotype: Just one base apart from a much larger clone, this may be a read error. The V gene is TRBV28, the J gene TRBJ1-4, with D unresolved. The germline V gene encodes CDR1 MDHEN and CDR2 SYDVKM. The CDR3 sequence is 14 residues long. CDR3 sequence: CASSPLTIGERLFF. The CDR3 coding sequence is TGTGCCAGCAGCCCCCTCACGATTGGAGAAAGACTGTTTTTT.

The chain has TRBV29-1 and TRBJ2-1; D possibly corresponds to TRBD1 (7 bases). V shed 4 bases and J shed 2 bases, with 12 bases lying between them. Germline assignment: CDR1 SQVTM and CDR2 ANQGSEA. The CDR3 extends over 14 amino acids. The CDR3 is CSVGQGGAYNEQFF. The CDR3 DNA follows: TGCAGCGTTGGGCAGGGGGGCGCCTACAATGAGCAGTTCTTC.

This clonotype occurred a few times. The CDR3 protein is CASSSAFEQYF. CDR3 coding DNA: TGTGCCAGCAGTTCCGCGTTCGAGCAGTACTTC. This rearrangement joins TRBV7-9 to TRBJ2-7; D not certain. V was trimmed by 6 bases and J by 6 bases, leaving 9 bases between them. Germline V gene sequence: CDR1 SEHNR, CDR2 FQNEAQ (reference sequence). The CDR3 covers 11 residues.

The chain links TRBV20-1 to TRBJ2-7, with D possibly TRBD2 on 6 matching bases. There are 13 residues in the CDR3. CDR1 and CDR2 from the germline V gene are DFQATT and SNEGSKA (reference sequence). Trimming took off 1 base at V and 3 bases at J, with 10 bases between the two ends. The DNA for the CDR3 is TGCAGTGCTAGAGCTGTGGGAGGCTACGAGCAGTACTTC. It translates to CSARAVGGYEQYF.

This clonotype has ten or more counts. This chain uses TRBV28 with TRBJ1-5; maybe TRBD1 (6 bases). This CDR3 contains 14 residues. CDR1 is MDHEN and CDR2 is SYDVKM in the germline V gene. Trimming left V 5 bases short and J 7 bases short, with 15 bases between. This CDR3 is CASSQQGRWQPQHF. Written as DNA, the CDR3 is TGTGCCAGCAGTCAACAGGGAAGGTGGCAGCCCCAGCATTTT.

This clonotype occurred many times. This rearrangement joins TRBV6-1 to TRBJ1-2; 9 bases are shared with TRBD1. In germline, CDR1 is MNHNS, CDR2 SASEGT. CDR3 size: 14 residues. V shed 5 bases, J shed 6 bases, and the junction held 7 bases outside the gene matches. CDR3 in DNA: TGTGCCAGCAGTAGCCGGGACAGGGTAAATGGCTACACCTTC. Translated, it gives CASSSRDRVNGYTF.

The chain's CDR3 is CSVRPWTIGTGELFF. The CDR3 DNA reads as TGCAGCGTCCGCCCTTGGACGATCGGCACCGGGGAGCTGTTTTTT. The chain joins TRBV29-1 to TRBJ2-2; D is unclear. The CDR3 is 15 amino acids. V was cut by 6 bases and J by 4 bases, with 18 bases left in between. Germline V gives CDR1 SQVTM, CDR2 ANQGSEA.

This chain connects TRBV9 to TRBJ2-5; D is possibly TRBD1 (6 bases). There are 16 residues in the CDR3. Germline lookup yields CDR1 SGDLS and CDR2 YYNGEE. Between the trimmed V and J ends, which lost 1 base and 2 bases, there was a span of 15 bases. CDR3 DNA: TGTGCCAGCAGCGTATCGAGGGGGACGGATCAAGAGACCCAGTACTTC. Amino acid sequence: CASSVSRGTDQETQYF.

This sequence joins TRBV24-1 and TRBJ2-2; the match to TRBD2 covers 12 bases. V gave up 4 bases and J gave up 6 bases; unmatched junction bases: 11. Germline V lookup: CDR1 KGHDR, CDR2 SFDVKD. The CDR3 spans 18 residues. The CDR3 DNA sequence: TGTGCCACCAGTGACTCTAGACTAGCGGGAGTTCTTGCCGGGGAGCTGTTTTTT. Translation: CATSDSRLAGVLAGELFF.

This clonotype was recorded many times. This chain uses TRBV28 with TRBJ2-5, with a tentative D call TRBD2 (6 bases). Deletions cut 3 bases from V and 3 bases from J, with 8 bases between. The CDR3 is 13 amino acids. From germline, CDR1 is MDHEN and CDR2 SYDVKM. In DNA form, the CDR3 reads TGTGCCAGCAGTTTGGGGGGTAAAGAGACCCAGTACTTC. Its translation is CASSLGGKETQYF.